This T cell receptor beta chain appears in the sequencing data of a study of early T cells in non-severe SARS-CoV-2 infection. About the study: Sequencing targeted bulk RNA from unsorted whole blood, leaving chains unpaired.

Individual cDNA molecules each received unique molecular identifiers attached to them. TCRdb reanalysed the 5' RACE reads using MiXCR and keeps one entry per CDR3 protein. The sample holds tens of thousands of distinct CDR3 sequences, more than 10% seen once. In its sample, this clonotype was seen a few times. Its antigen remains unidentified. The study's findings and limits: Matches to VDJdb favored anti-spike CD8 responses and missed private and CD4 specificities.

With 6 bases clipped from V and 5 bases from J, the junction kept 10 bases outside the gene matches. CDR1 and CDR2 (germline): SGDLS, YYNGEE. The CDR3 totals 15 residues. The source material was whole blood, sampled at baseline. This TCR was recovered from an adult who was a healthcare worker with PCR-confirmed SARS-CoV-2 infection or an uninfected control (not recorded which). The donor label of this sample is uncertain. This chain joins TRBV9 and TRBJ2-1, with 8 bases matching TRBD1. The CDR3 DNA follows: TGTGCCAGCATCAGGGACAGGACGAACCACAATGAGCAGTTCTTC. The encoded protein is CASIRDRTNHNEQFF.